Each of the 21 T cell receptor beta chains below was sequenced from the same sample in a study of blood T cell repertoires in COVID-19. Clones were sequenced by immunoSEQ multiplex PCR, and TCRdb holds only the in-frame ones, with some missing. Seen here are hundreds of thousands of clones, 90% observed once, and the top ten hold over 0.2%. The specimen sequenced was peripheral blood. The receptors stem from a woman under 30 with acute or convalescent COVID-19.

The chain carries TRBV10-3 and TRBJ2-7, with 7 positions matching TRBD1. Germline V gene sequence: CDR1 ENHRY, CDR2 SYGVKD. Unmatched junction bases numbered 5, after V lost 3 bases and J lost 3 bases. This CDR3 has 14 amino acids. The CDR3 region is CAISEGTAYYEQYF. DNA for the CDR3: TGTGCCATCAGTGAAGGGACAGCCTACTACGAGCAGTACTTC.

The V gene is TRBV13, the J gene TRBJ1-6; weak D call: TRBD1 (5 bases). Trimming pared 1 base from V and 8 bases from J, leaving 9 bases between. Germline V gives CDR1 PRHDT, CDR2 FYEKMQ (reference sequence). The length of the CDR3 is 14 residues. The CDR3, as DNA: TGTGCCAGCAGCTTAGTCTGGGGGGATTCACCCCTCCACTTT. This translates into CASSLVWGDSPLHF.

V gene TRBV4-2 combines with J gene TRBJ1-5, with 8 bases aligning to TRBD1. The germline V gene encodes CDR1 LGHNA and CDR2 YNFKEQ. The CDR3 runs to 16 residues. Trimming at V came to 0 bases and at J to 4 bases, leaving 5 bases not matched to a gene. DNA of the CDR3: TGTGCCAGCAGCCAAGATCAAAGGGACAGGAATCAGCCCCAGCATTTT. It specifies CASSQDQRDRNQPQHF.

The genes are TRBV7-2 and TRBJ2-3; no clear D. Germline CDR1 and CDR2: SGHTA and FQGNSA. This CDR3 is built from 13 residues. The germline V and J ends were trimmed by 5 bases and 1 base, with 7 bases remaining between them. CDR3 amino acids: CASSVWRTDTQYF. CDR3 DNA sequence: TGTGCCAGCAGCGTTTGGCGCACAGATACGCAGTATTTT.

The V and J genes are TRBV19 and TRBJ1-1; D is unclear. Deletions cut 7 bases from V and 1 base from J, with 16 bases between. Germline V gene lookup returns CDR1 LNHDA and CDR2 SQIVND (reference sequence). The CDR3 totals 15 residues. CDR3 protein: CASTDIVDKNTEAFF. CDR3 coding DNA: TGTGCCAGTACCGATATCGTCGACAAGAACACTGAAGCTTTCTTT.

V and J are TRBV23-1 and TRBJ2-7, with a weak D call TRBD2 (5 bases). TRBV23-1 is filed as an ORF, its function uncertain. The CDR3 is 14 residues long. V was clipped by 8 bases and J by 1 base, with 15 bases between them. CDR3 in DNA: TGCGCCAGCGTCTCCGTCTGGAGGTCCTACGAGCAGTACTTC. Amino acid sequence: CASVSVWRSYEQYF.

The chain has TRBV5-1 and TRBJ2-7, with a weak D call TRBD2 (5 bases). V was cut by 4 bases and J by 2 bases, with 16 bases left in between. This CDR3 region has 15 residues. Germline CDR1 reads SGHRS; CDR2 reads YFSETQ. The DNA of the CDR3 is TGCGCCAGCAGCGTGCTCGGGGAAGAGCCCTACGAGCAGTACTTC. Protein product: CASSVLGEEPYEQYF. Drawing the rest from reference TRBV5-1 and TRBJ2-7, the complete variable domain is KAGVTQTPRYLIKTRGQQVTLSCSPISGHRSVSWYQQTPGQGLQFLFEYFSETQRNKGNFPGRFSGRQFSNSRSEMNVSTLELGDSALYLCASSVLGEEPYEQYFGPGTRLTVT.

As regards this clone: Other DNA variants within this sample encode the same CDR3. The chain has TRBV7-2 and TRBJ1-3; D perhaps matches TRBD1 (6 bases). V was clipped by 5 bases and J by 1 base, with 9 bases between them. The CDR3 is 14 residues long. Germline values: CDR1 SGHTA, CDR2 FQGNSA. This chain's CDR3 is CASSPGVSGNTIYF. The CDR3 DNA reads TGTGCCAGCAGCCCAGGGGTGTCTGGAAACACCATATATTTT.

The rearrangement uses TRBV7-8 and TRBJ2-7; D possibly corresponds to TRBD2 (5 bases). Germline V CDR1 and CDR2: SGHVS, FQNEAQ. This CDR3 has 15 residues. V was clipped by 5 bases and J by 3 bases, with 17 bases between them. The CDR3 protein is CASSARLNRDYEQYF. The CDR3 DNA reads TGTGCCAGCAGCGCACGGTTGAACCGGGACTACGAGCAGTACTTC.

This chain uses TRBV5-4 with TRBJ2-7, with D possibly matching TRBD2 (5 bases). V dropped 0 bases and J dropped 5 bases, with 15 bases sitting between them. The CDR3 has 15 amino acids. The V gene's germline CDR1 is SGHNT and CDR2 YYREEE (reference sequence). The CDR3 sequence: CASSLDAGVGNEQYF. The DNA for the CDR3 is TGTGCCAGCAGCTTGGATGCCGGGGTCGGGAACGAGCAGTACTTC.

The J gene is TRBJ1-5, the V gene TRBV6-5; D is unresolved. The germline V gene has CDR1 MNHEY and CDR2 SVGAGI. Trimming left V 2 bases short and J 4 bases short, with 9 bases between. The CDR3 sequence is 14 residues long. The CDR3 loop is CASSYSHRNQPQHF. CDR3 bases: TGTGCCAGCAGTTACAGTCACAGAAATCAGCCCCAGCATTTT.

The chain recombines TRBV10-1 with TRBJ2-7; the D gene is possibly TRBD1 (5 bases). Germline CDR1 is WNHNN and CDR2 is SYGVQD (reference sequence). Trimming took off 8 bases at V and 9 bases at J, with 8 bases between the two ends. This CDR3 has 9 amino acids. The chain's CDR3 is CASLQGQYF. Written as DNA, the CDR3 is TGCGCCAGCCTCCAGGGGCAGTACTTC.

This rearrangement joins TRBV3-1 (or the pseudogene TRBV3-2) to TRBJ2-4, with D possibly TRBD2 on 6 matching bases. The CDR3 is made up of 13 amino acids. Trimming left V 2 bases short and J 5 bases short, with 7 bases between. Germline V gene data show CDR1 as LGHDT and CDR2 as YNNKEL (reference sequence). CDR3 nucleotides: TGTGCCAGCAGCCAACCGGGAGAAAACATTCAGTACTTC. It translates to CASSQPGENIQYF.

CDR3 DNA sequence: TGCAGCGTTGCATCGGGGGGTGAAAAACTGTTTTTT. It is translated as CSVASGGEKLFF. The chain couples TRBV29-1 to TRBJ1-4, with D perhaps matching TRBD1 (5 bases). With 4 bases removed from V and 7 bases from J, the gap between germline ends came to 10 bases. Per the germline V gene, CDR1 is SQVTM and CDR2 is ANQGSEA. This CDR3 spans 12 amino acids.

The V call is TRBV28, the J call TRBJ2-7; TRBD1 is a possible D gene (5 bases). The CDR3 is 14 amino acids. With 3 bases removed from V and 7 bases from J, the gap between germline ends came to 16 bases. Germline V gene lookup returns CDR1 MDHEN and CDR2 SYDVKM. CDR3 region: CASSFEDTILEQYF. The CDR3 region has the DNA TGTGCCAGCAGTTTTGAGGACACCATCTTGGAGCAGTACTTC.

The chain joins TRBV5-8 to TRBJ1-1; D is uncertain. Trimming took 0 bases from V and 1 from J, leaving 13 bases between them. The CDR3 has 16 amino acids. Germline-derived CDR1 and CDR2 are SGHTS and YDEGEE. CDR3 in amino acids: CASSLVHGLRNTEAFF. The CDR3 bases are TGTGCCAGCAGCTTGGTCCACGGTCTCCGGAACACTGAAGCTTTCTTT.

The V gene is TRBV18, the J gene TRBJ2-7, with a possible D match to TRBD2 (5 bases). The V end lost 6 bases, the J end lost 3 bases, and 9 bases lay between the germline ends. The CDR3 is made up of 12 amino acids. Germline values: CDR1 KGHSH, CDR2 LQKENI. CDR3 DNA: TGTGCCAGCTCCGGGGTTAACTACGAGCAGTACTTC. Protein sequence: CASSGVNYEQYF. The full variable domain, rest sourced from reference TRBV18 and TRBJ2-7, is NAGVMQNPRHLVRRRGQEARLRCSPMKGHSHVYWYRQLPEEGLKFMVYLQKENIIDESGMPKERFSAEFPKEGPSILRIQQVVRGDSAAYFCASSGVNYEQYFGPGTRLTVT.

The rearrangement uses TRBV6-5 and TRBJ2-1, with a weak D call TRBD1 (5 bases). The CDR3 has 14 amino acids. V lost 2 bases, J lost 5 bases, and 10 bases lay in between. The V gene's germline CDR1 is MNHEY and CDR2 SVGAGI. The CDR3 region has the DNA TGTGCCAGCAGTTACAATCACAGGCACAATGAGCAGTTCTTC. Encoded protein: CASSYNHRHNEQFF.

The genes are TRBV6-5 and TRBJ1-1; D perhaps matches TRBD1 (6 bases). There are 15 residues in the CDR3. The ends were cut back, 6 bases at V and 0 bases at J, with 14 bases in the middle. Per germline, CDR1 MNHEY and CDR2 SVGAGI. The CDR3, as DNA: TGTGCCAGCAGGAAGTTACAGGGTTTGAACACTGAAGCTTTCTTT. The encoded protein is CASRKLQGLNTEAFF.

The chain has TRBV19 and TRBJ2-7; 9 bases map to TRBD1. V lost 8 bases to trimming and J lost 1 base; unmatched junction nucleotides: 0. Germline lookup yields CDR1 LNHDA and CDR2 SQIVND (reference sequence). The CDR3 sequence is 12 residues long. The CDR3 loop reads CASGTGSYEQYF. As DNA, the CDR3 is TGTGCCAGTGGGACAGGGTCCTACGAGCAGTACTTC.

CDR3: CAISPGQGRNYGYTF. The CDR3 coding sequence is TGTGCCATCAGTCCGGGACAGGGTCGTAACTATGGCTACACCTTC. J is TRBJ1-2 and V is TRBV10-3, with 9 nucleotides matching TRBD1. The CDR3 extends over 15 amino acids. The ends lost 5 bases at V and 1 base at J; junction bases unmatched: 5. Germline loops: CDR1 ENHRY, CDR2 SYGVKD.